This TCR beta chain was recorded in a study of shared clonotypes between healthy human individuals. The study, taken as a whole, reports: Owing to a small donor count, the genetic and exposure-history diversity represented was limited. Sorted-subset sequencing was shown by rarefaction to be incomplete despite large depth.

Looked up from germline, CDR1 is LNHDA and CDR2 is SQIVND (reference sequence). V trimming: 4 bases; J trimming: 5 bases; junction bases outside the gene matches: 9. This CDR3 is built from 15 residues. Clones were sequenced by immunoSEQ multiplex PCR, and TCRdb holds only the in-frame ones, with some missing. The sample has roughly 2.2 million clones; 93% are singletons. About this clone: What it binds is unknown.

The gene calls are TRBV19 and TRBJ2-5, with 8 bases fitting TRBD1. Sequences were obtained from naive CD4+ T cells from PBMCs. Subset given: CD45RA+ positively selected. The receptor was isolated from a man aged 18 to 29 in good health. Some clones in this sample may be carry-over from other donors' samples. The CDR3 DNA sequence: TGTGCCAGTAGTACCTCCAGGGGGCGCGGGGAGACCCAGTACTTC. Amino acid sequence: CASSTSRGRGETQYF.